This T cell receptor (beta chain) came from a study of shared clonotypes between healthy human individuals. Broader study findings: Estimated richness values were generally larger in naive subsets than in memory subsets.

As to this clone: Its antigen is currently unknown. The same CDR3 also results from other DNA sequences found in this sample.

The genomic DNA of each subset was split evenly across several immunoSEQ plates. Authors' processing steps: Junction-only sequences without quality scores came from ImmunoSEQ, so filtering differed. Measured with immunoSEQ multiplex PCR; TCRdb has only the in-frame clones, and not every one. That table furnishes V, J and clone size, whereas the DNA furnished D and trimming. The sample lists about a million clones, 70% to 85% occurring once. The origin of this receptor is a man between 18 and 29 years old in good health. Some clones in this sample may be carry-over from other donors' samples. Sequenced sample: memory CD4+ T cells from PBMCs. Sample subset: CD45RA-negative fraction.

This CDR3 reads CASSITGTGANVLTF. In DNA, the CDR3 is TGTGCCAGTAGTATCACAGGGACCGGGGCCAACGTCCTGACTTTC. The rearrangement uses TRBV19 and TRBJ2-6, with D maybe TRBD1 (6 bases). The CDR3 contains 15 residues. The germline V gene encodes CDR1 LNHDA and CDR2 SQIVND (reference sequence). V was pared by 3 bases and J by 4 bases, with 10 bases between. The entire variable domain, with the rest obtained from reference TRBV19 and TRBJ2-6, is as follows: DGGITQSPKYLFRKEGQNVTLSCEQNLNHDAMYWYRQDPGQGLRLIYYSQIVNDFQKGDIAEGYSVSREKKESFPLTVTSAQKNPTAFYLCASSITGTGANVLTFGAGSRLTVL.